These 23 T cell receptor beta chains share one sample of origin, sequenced in a study of blood T cell repertoires in COVID-19. Sequencing used immunoSEQ multiplex PCR; TCRdb keeps in-frame clones, though not all of them. The repertoire holds more than 95,000 clones, around 80% seen once, with under 45% in the top ten. Sample: peripheral blood. The receptor source for this set is a man in his forties with active or convalescent COVID-19.

The chain couples TRBV5-4 to TRBJ2-2; weak D call: TRBD1 (6 bases). V dropped 0 bases and J dropped 1 base, with 10 bases sitting between them. CDR1 and CDR2 from the germline V gene are SGHNT and YYREEE (reference sequence). CDR3 length: 16 residues. This chain's CDR3 is CASSLGGGVNTGELFF. CDR3 bases: TGTGCCAGCAGCTTGGGAGGGGGTGTGAACACCGGGGAGCTGTTTTTT.

The chain couples TRBV5-1 to TRBJ2-3; 11 bases map to TRBD2. CDR3 length: 14 residues. Germline V gene data show CDR1 as SGHRS and CDR2 as YFSETQ. V lost 3 bases to trimming and J lost 5 bases; unmatched junction nucleotides: 2. The CDR3 bases are TGCGCCAGCAGCTCACTAGCGGGAGAAGATACGCAGTATTTT. This sequence encodes CASSSLAGEDTQYF.

The rearrangement links TRBV4-3 to TRBJ1-2; TRBD1 agrees at 11 bases. Looked up from germline, CDR1 is LGHNA and CDR2 is YSLEER. This CDR3 contains 17 residues. V lost 1 base, J lost 3 bases, and 7 bases stayed unmatched. The CDR3 sequence is CASSQVQGTGGDYGYTF. In nucleotides, the CDR3 is TGCGCCAGCAGCCAAGTTCAGGGGACAGGGGGGGACTATGGCTACACCTTC.

The table lists this clone with a count of one. This chain links TRBV6-5 with TRBJ1-5; D might be TRBD1 (6 bases). This CDR3 is 14 amino acids long. Germline CDR1 MNHEY, CDR2 SVGAGI. The V end lost 7 bases, the J end lost 7 bases, and 17 bases lay between the germline ends. CDR3 sequence reads: CASTLQGPTQPQHF. The CDR3 nucleotides read TGTGCCAGCACCTTGCAGGGGCCCACCCAGCCCCAGCATTTT.

This clone has just a few counts. This chain connects TRBV6-5 to TRBJ1-2; D is possibly TRBD1 (5 bases). This CDR3 has 14 amino acids. Germline CDR1 and CDR2: MNHEY and SVGAGI. The V and J ends lost 6 bases and 2 bases respectively, with 13 bases between them. The CDR3 DNA reads as TGTGCCAGCAGACTGACAGCTTCGAACTATGGCTACACCTTC. Residues: CASRLTASNYGYTF.

Comment on this clone: The junction shows a germline mismatch at one end, possibly a read error. The chain is built from TRBV6-1 and TRBJ1-1; D unclear. Germline assignment: CDR1 MNHNS and CDR2 SASEGT. This CDR3 has 11 amino acids. CDR3 loop: CASSEVGGVPF. CDR3 sequence (DNA): TGTGCCAGCAGTGAAGTCGGCGGCGTACCCTTT.

This clone was observed a handful of times. This chain connects TRBV4-3 to TRBJ1-2; 7 bases match TRBD1. This CDR3 has 15 residues. J gave up 8 bases and V 3 bases, and 12 bases lay outside the gene matches. The germline CDR1 and CDR2 sequences are LGHNA and YSLEER. The CDR3 DNA reads as TGCGCCAGCAGCCAGGCTACCGGGACAGCAGGGGGCTACACCTTC. Translation gives CASSQATGTAGGYTF.

This clone was counted between two and nine times. The chain combines TRBV7-2 with TRBJ1-4; D gene unclear. The CDR3 extends over 15 amino acids. V lost 1 base and J lost 4, with 10 bases in between. Germline loops: CDR1 SGHTA, CDR2 FQGNSA. DNA for the CDR3: TGTGCCAGCAGCTTAGTGGGCAGCTTTAATGAAAAACTGTTTTTT. It codes for CASSLVGSFNEKLFF.

The chain joins TRBV4-2 to TRBJ2-3, with D perhaps matching TRBD2 (6 bases). Trimming stripped 5 bases from V and 5 bases from J, with 23 bases between. CDR1 and CDR2 from the germline V gene are LGHNA and YNFKEQ. The CDR3 runs 17 residues. DNA of the CDR3: TGTGCCAGCAGCACTCTATCCTTTGGAGGGGCCGGAGATACGCAGTATTTT. Translating gives CASSTLSFGGAGDTQYF.

The chain combines TRBV30 with TRBJ1-5; TRBD1 matches at 8 bases. V was pared by 3 bases and J by 7 bases, with 5 bases of the junction left unmatched. The CDR3 sequence is 13 residues long. Germline loops: CDR1 GTSNPN, CDR2 SVGIG (reference sequence). CDR3 protein: CAWSGQGGQPQHF. The CDR3 DNA is TGTGCCTGGAGCGGACAGGGCGGCCAGCCCCAGCATTTT.

This clone showed up just a few times. The V and J genes are TRBV30 and TRBJ1-6, with 7 bases that match TRBD1. Germline V gene sequence: CDR1 GTSNPN, CDR2 SVGIG (reference sequence). The J segment lost 8 bases and the V segment lost 6 bases, leaving 7 bases of the junction unmatched. There are 13 residues in the CDR3. In nucleotides, the CDR3 is TGTGCCTGTACCGGGACAGTCGATTCACCCCTCCACTTT. It is translated as CACTGTVDSPLHF.

The chain joins TRBV12-3 or TRBV12-4 to TRBJ1-6, with D hard to call. V was trimmed by 4 bases and J by 7 bases, leaving 8 bases between them. The CDR3 has 13 amino acids. CDR3 nucleotides: TGTGCCAGCAGTTACTCGCCGAATTCACCCCTCCACTTT. As protein: CASSYSPNSPLHF.

This clone has a single count. This chain joins TRBV2 and TRBJ1-1; 8 positions match TRBD1. The CDR3 is 13 amino acids. The germline V gene encodes CDR1 SNHLY and CDR2 FYNNEI. V dropped 5 bases and J dropped 8; count of bases not matched to a gene: 7. In DNA form, the CDR3 reads TGTGCCAGCAGTAGACCAGGGGGCCCGGAAGCTTTCTTT. This gives the protein CASSRPGGPEAFF.

This chain links TRBV2 with TRBJ1-6; D gene unclear. Looked up from germline, CDR1 is SNHLY and CDR2 is FYNNEI. V was trimmed by 3 bases and J by 8 bases, leaving 11 bases between them. The CDR3 is 14 residues long. The CDR3, as DNA: TGTGCCAGCAGTGATCTTAGTCCCCATTCACCCCTCCACTTT. Amino acid sequence: CASSDLSPHSPLHF.

The genes are TRBV3-1 (or the pseudogene TRBV3-2) and TRBJ1-1; 7 bases match TRBD1. J lost 5 bases, V lost 4 bases, and 1 base had no gene match. Germline values: CDR1 LGHDT, CDR2 YNNKEL (reference sequence). The CDR3 covers 12 residues. CDR3 sequence reads: CASSPTGTEAFF. Here the CDR3 DNA reads TGTGCCAGCAGCCCGACAGGGACTGAAGCTTTCTTT.

The rearrangement uses TRBV12-3 or TRBV12-4 and TRBJ2-7; D call uncertain. The CDR3 runs 11 residues. V lost 4 bases to trimming and J lost 9 bases, with 10 bases between them. Here the CDR3 DNA reads TGTGCCAGCAGTTCCGCCGTCGGGCAGTACTTC. It translates to CASSSAVGQYF.

This clone has more than one count but fewer than ten. The gene calls are TRBV6-6 and TRBJ2-1, with D maybe TRBD2 (5 bases). The germline V gene has CDR1 MNHNY and CDR2 SVGAGI (reference sequence). Trimming took off 2 bases at V and 4 bases at J, with 9 bases between the two ends. The CDR3 consists of 14 residues. The CDR3 DNA reads TGTGCCAGCAGTTACCCTACGGGGTACAATGAGCAGTTCTTC. Its protein is CASSYPTGYNEQFF.

This sequence joins TRBV5-5 and TRBJ1-1, with TRBD1 identical over 7 bases. V lost 6 bases, J lost 0 bases, and 8 bases stayed unmatched. CDR1 and CDR2 (germline): SGHKS, YYEKEE (reference sequence). The CDR3 runs to 15 residues. Here the CDR3 reads CASTRQGWVNTEAFF. The CDR3 DNA reads TGTGCCAGCACAAGACAGGGATGGGTGAACACTGAAGCTTTCTTT.

The chain uses TRBV24-1 and TRBJ1-1; D gene uncertain. V shed 2 bases and J shed 3 bases, with 12 bases lying between them. Germline assignment: CDR1 KGHDR and CDR2 SFDVKD. The CDR3 contains 15 residues. CDR3 sequence: CATSDSGLKDTEAFF. DNA of the CDR3: TGTGCCACCAGTGATTCAGGTTTGAAAGACACTGAAGCTTTCTTT.

The V and J genes are TRBV14 and TRBJ1-2, with 7 nucleotides matching TRBD1. V lost 3 bases, J lost 2 bases, and 21 bases stayed unmatched. The CDR3 consists of 20 residues. CDR1 SGHDN and CDR2 FVKESK come from the germline V gene. CDR3 coding DNA: TGTGCCAGCAGCCATTTGATCGGACAGGATGCTTCCCCACTGAACTATGGCTACACCTTC. Translated: CASSHLIGQDASPLNYGYTF.

This chain uses TRBV29-1 with TRBJ2-7, with D hard to call. Trimming pared 6 bases from V and 0 bases from J, leaving 3 bases between. CDR1 is SQVTM, CDR2 ANQGSEA, per germline. This CDR3 spans 10 amino acids. CDR3 loop: CSVGSYEQYF. The CDR3, as DNA: TGCAGCGTCGGCTCCTACGAGCAGTACTTC.

This chain links TRBV4-2 with TRBJ1-6; 7 positions agree with TRBD1. Germline V gene sequence: CDR1 LGHNA, CDR2 YNFKEQ. This CDR3 has 15 amino acids. V gave up 4 bases and J gave up 8 bases; unmatched junction bases: 8. The CDR3 is CASSLIQGNDSPLHF. The CDR3 DNA sequence: TGTGCCAGCAGCCTAATACAGGGGAACGATTCACCCCTCCACTTT.

The chain is built from TRBV15 and TRBJ1-3; D is perhaps TRBD1 (5 bases). This CDR3 region has 15 residues. The V end was cut by 7 bases, the J end by 0 bases, with 13 bases between. Germline values: CDR1 LNHNV, CDR2 YYDKDF (reference sequence). The CDR3: CATTGGASSGNTIYF. CDR3 nucleotides: TGTGCCACCACGGGAGGGGCGAGCTCTGGAAACACCATATATTTT. The whole variable domain, filled in from reference TRBV15 and TRBJ1-3, reads DAMVIQNPRYQVTQFGKPVTLSCSQTLNHNVMYWYQQKSSQAPKLLFHYYDKDFNNEADTPDNFQSRRPNTSFCFLDIRSPGLGDTAMYLCATTGGASSGNTIYFGEGSWLTVV.